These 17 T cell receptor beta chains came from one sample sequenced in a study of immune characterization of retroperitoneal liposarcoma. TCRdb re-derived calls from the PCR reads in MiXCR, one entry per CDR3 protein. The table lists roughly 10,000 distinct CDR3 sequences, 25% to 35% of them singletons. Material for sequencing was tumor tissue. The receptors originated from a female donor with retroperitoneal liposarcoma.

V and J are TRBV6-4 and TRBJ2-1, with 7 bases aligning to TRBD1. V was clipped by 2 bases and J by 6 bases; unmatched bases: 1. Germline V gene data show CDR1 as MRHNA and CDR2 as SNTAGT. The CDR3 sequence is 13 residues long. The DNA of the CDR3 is TGTGCCAGCAGTGACCGGGACAGCAATGAGCAGTTCTTC. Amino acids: CASSDRDSNEQFF.

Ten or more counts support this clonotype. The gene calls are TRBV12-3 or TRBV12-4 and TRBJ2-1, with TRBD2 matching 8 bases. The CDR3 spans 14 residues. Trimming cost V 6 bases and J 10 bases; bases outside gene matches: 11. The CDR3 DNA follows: TGTGCCAGCAGGGGTAGCGGGGAATCCTACGAGCAGTTCTTC. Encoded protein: CASRGSGESYEQFF.

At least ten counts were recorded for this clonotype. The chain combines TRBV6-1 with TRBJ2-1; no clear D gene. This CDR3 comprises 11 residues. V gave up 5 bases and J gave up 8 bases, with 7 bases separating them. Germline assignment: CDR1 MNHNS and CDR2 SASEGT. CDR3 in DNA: TGTGCCAGCAGTTATGCGGATGAGCAGTTCTTC. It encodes CASSYADEQFF.

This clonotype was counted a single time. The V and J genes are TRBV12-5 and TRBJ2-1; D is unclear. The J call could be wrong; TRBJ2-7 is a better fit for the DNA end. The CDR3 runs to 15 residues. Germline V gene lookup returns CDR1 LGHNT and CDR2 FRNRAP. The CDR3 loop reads CASGLVHPNPYEQYF. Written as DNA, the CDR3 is TGTGCTAGTGGTTTGGTACATCCTAACCCCTACGAGCAGTACTTC.

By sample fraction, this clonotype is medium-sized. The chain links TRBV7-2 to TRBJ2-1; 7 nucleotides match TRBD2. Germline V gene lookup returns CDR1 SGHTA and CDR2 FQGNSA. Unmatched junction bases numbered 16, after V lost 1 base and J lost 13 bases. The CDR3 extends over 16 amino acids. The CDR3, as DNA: TGTGCCAGCAGCTTAGGTGGTAGCGGGTCTCAAGAGACCCAGTTCTTC. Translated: CASSLGGSGSQETQFF.

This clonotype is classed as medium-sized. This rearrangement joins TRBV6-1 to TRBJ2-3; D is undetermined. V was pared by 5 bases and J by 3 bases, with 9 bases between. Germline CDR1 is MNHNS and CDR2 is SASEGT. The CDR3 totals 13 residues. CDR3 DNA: TGTGCCAGCAGTCAGGACCAGACAGATACGCAGTATTTT. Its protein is CASSQDQTDTQYF.

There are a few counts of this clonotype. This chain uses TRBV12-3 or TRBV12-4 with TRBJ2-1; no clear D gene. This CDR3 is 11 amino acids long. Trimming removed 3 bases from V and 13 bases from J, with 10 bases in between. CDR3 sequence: CASSLSETQFF. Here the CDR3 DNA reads TGTGCCAGCAGTTTGTCGGAGACCCAGTTCTTC.

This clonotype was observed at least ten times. The DNA of the CDR3 is TGTGCCAGCAGTTACCCGAGGGAGGGCCATTCCTACAATGAGCAGTTCTTC. It codes for CASSYPREGHSYNEQFF. The chain joins TRBV6-6 to TRBJ2-1; 7 bases match TRBD2. Germline loops: CDR1 MNHNY, CDR2 SVGAGI (reference sequence). This CDR3 has 17 amino acids. V lost 2 bases to trimming and J lost 1 base; unmatched junction nucleotides: 8.

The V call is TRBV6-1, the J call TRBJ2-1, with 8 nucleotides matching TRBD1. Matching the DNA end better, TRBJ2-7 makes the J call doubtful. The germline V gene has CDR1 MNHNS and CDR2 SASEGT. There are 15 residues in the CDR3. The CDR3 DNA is TGTGCCAGCAGTGCCCGGGACAGGAGGACTTGGGAGCAGTACTTC. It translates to CASSARDRRTWEQYF.

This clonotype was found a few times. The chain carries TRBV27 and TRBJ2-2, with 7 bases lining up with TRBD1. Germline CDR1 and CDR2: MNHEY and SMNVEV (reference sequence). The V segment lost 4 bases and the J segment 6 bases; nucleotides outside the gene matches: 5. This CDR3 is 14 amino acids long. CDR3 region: CASSSETGPGELFF. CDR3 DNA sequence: TGTGCCAGCAGTTCCGAGACAGGGCCCGGGGAGCTGTTTTTT.

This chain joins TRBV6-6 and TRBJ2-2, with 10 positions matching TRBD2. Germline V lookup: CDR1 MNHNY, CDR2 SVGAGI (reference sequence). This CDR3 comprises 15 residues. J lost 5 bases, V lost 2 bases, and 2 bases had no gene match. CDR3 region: CASSYVAGGTGELFF. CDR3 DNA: TGTGCCAGCAGTTACGTAGCGGGGGGAACCGGGGAGCTGTTTTTT.

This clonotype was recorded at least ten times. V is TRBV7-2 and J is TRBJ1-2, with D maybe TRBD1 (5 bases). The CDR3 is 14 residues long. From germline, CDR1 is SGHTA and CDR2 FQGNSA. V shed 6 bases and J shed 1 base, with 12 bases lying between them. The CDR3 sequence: CASRGGSVNYGYTF. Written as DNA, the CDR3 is TGTGCCAGCAGGGGGGGGTCAGTTAACTATGGCTACACCTTC.

The CDR3 DNA sequence: TGTGCCAGCCTACGGTTAGGTAGCGGGGGGACGAATGAGCAGTTCTTC. Translation gives CASLRLGSGGTNEQFF. The chain recombines TRBV27 with TRBJ2-5; TRBD2 matches 10 bases. The DNA end is more similar to TRBJ2-1, so the J call may be wrong. CDR1 MNHEY and CDR2 SMNVEV come from the germline V gene (reference sequence). The CDR3 runs 16 residues.

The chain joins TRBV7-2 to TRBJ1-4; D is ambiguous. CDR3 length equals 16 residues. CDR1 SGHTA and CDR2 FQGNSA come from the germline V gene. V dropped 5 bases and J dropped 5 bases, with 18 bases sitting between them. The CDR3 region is CASSLRRMGGNEKLFF. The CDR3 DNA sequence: TGTGCCAGCAGCCTCAGACGGATGGGCGGGAATGAAAAACTGTTTTTT.

CDR3 coding DNA: TGTGCCAGCAGCTTAGGGCGACTGGCGGTCCAAGAGACCCAGTTCTTC. Encoded protein: CASSLGRLAVQETQFF. The J gene is TRBJ2-1, the V gene TRBV11-1, with D hard to call. The ends were cut back, 1 base at V and 13 bases at J, with 23 bases in the middle. CDR3 length equals 16 residues. Germline V gives CDR1 SGHAT, CDR2 FQDESV (reference sequence).

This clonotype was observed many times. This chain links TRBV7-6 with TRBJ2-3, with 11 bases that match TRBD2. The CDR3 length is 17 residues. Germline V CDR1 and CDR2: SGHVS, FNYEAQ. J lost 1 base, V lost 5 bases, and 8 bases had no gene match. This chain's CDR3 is CASSISGGAGGTDTQYF. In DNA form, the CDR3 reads TGTGCCAGCAGCATTAGCGGGGGGGCCGGTGGCACAGATACGCAGTATTTT.

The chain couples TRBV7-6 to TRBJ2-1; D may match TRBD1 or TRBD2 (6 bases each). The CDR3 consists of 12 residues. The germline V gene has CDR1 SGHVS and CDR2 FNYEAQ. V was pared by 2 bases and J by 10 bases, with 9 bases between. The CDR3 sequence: CASSLSGGEQFF. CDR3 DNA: TGTGCCAGCAGCTTATCCGGGGGCGAGCAGTTCTTC.